This T cell receptor (beta chain) is drawn from a study of T-cell reconstitution after alpha-beta-depleted transplantation in children. Study results and caveats: Surviving recipient cells, namely T cells and thymic progenitors, were the source of high day-60 TCRbeta diversity in some patients. Newly produced T cells mostly provided counts and TCRbeta diversity after one year, as hyperexpanded clones declined. Expanded clones from the graft, numbering several hundred, reportedly supplied alpha-beta T cells about two months after transplant.

This clonotype was picked up many times. Its matching antigen is unknown. Germline CDR1 reads LNHNV; CDR2 reads YYDKDF (reference sequence). The CDR3 is made up of 18 amino acids. Between the trimmed V and J ends, which lost 0 bases and 4 bases, there was a span of 19 bases. TCRbeta library preparation incorporated unique molecular identifiers. In TCRdb, the PCR reads were re-called with MiXCR into one record per CDR3 protein. The data show about 200,000 distinct CDR3 sequences, 6.3% seen once. The sample was PBMCs, taken before TCRalphabeta/CD19-depleted stem cell transplant. The receptor was derived from a girl less than two years old with combined immunodeficiency, due to receive a stem cell transplant. This chain links TRBV15 with TRBJ2-1; D might be TRBD2 (6 bases). The CDR3 DNA follows: TGTGCCACCAGCAGAGATCGTGGAGGGAGGAAGGCTTACAATGAGCAGTTCTTC. Its translation is CATSRDRGGRKAYNEQFF.